These 24 T cell receptor beta chains share one sample of origin, sequenced in a study of Ad26.COV2.S vaccination and SARS-CoV-2 variants. The repertoire was sequenced with immunoSEQ multiplex PCR; TCRdb's copy has only in-frame clones and lacks some. The data show 300,000 to 450,000 clones, 92% seen once. Sequenced here: peripheral blood, sampled after recovery from COVID-19. These receptors all come from a human donor who had recovered from COVID-19.

V usage is TRBV27 and J usage is TRBJ2-1, with TRBD2 matching over 11 bases. V dropped 5 bases and J dropped 3; count of bases not matched to a gene: 12. Germline CDR1 and CDR2: MNHEY and SMNVEV (reference sequence). The CDR3 runs 18 residues. This CDR3 reads CASSPNPSLAGVYNEQFF. CDR3 nucleotides: TGTGCCAGCAGTCCTAACCCCTCACTAGCGGGGGTCTACAATGAGCAGTTCTTC.

V usage is TRBV11-2 and J usage is TRBJ2-1; D is undetermined. The CDR3 contains 14 residues. The germline gives CDR1 SGHAT, CDR2 FQNNGV. The V gene lost 4 bases and the J gene lost 7 bases, with 14 bases spanning the gap. This CDR3 reads CASSSTPSSNEQFF. For the CDR3, the DNA is TGTGCCAGCAGCTCCACCCCCAGTTCAAATGAGCAGTTCTTC.

The chain recombines TRBV5-1 with TRBJ2-2, with D uncertain. The V end lost 0 bases, the J end lost 2 bases, and 11 bases lay between the germline ends. Germline V gene sequence: CDR1 SGHRS, CDR2 YFSETQ. This CDR3 comprises 16 residues. Here the CDR3 reads CASSLDEWVNTGELFF. CDR3 DNA sequence: TGCGCCAGCAGCTTGGATGAGTGGGTAAACACCGGGGAGCTGTTTTTT.

The chain uses TRBV7-2 and TRBJ1-6; D gene ambiguous. The CDR3 is made up of 16 amino acids. Trimming removed 0 bases at V and 7 bases at J, with 13 bases between. Germline CDR1 SGHTA, CDR2 FQGNSA. CDR3 amino acids: CASSLAWAGRNSPLHF. CDR3 in DNA: TGTGCCAGCAGCTTAGCCTGGGCGGGGAGGAATTCACCCCTCCACTTT.

V and J are TRBV7-2 and TRBJ1-2, with a tentative D call TRBD1 (6 bases). Germline CDR1 reads SGHTA; CDR2 reads FQGNSA. This CDR3 region has 16 residues. The germline V and J ends were trimmed by 4 bases and 5 bases, with 20 bases remaining between them. Here the CDR3 reads CASSWGPAPDTYGYTF. The DNA for the CDR3 is TGTGCCAGCAGCTGGGGGCCGGCCCCAGACACATATGGCTACACCTTC.

V usage is TRBV2 and J usage is TRBJ2-7; TRBD2 is a possible D gene (5 bases). This CDR3 comprises 13 residues. Per germline, CDR1 SNHLY and CDR2 FYNNEI. Trimming shortened V by 6 bases and J by 2 bases, and 11 bases separated the two germline ends. CDR3 in amino acids: CASRRASAYEQYF. As DNA, the CDR3 is TGTGCCAGCAGGCGGGCGAGCGCCTACGAGCAGTACTTC.

The V gene is TRBV7-2, the J gene TRBJ1-5, with TRBD1 as a possible D gene (5 bases). Trimming stripped 1 base from V and 4 bases from J, with 11 bases between. Germline assignment: CDR1 SGHTA and CDR2 FQGNSA. This CDR3 has 15 amino acids. The chain's CDR3 is CASSLGGGWNQPQHF. The CDR3 DNA reads as TGTGCCAGCAGCTTAGGGGGCGGGTGGAATCAGCCCCAGCATTTT.

The chain employs TRBV5-1 and TRBJ1-1, with D possibly matching TRBD1 (5 bases). The CDR3 has 15 residues. CDR1 is SGHRS, CDR2 YFSETQ, per germline. Trimming shortened V by 5 bases and J by 0 bases, and 14 bases separated the two germline ends. CDR3 residues: CASSASGALNTEAFF. The CDR3 nucleotides are TGCGCCAGCAGTGCGAGCGGGGCCCTGAACACTGAAGCTTTCTTT. Filled out from reference TRBV5-1 and TRBJ1-1, the complete variable domain reads KAGVTQTPRYLIKTRGQQVTLSCSPISGHRSVSWYQQTPGQGLQFLFEYFSETQRNKGNFPGRFSGRQFSNSRSEMNVSTLELGDSALYLCASSASGALNTEAFFGQGTRLTVV.

J is TRBJ1-5 and V is TRBV2; no clear D. Germline V gene lookup returns CDR1 SNHLY and CDR2 FYNNEI. V lost 0 bases and J 2 bases, leaving 5 bases between the germline ends. The CDR3 contains 14 residues. The CDR3: CASSEARGNQPQHF. As DNA, the CDR3 is TGTGCCAGCAGTGAAGCGCGAGGCAATCAGCCCCAGCATTTT.

The chain has TRBV10-3 and TRBJ1-1; no reliable D call. Germline lookup yields CDR1 ENHRY and CDR2 SYGVKD. V lost 0 bases, J lost 2 bases, and 10 bases lay in between. CDR3 length equals 15 residues. This CDR3 reads CAISESEWANTEAFF. The CDR3 DNA reads as TGTGCCATCAGTGAGTCAGAGTGGGCAAACACTGAAGCTTTCTTT.

The rearrangement uses TRBV5-4 and TRBJ2-3, with D unresolved. Trimming took 1 base from V and 0 from J, leaving 3 bases between them. This CDR3 is 13 amino acids long. Germline V gene sequence: CDR1 SGHNT, CDR2 YYREEE (reference sequence). The CDR3 region is CASSLPSTDTQYF. In DNA, the CDR3 is TGTGCCAGCAGCTTGCCCAGCACAGATACGCAGTATTTT.

The chain combines TRBV2 with TRBJ2-1, with 8 bases fitting TRBD2. With 6 bases clipped from V and 9 bases from J, the junction kept 7 bases outside the gene matches. The CDR3 consists of 13 residues. Germline CDR1 and CDR2: SNHLY and FYNNEI. The CDR3 DNA follows: TGTGCCAGCAGGAGTCGGGGGGGGACTGAGCAGTTCTTC. It codes for CASRSRGGTEQFF. Drawing the rest from reference TRBV2 and TRBJ2-1, the complete variable domain is EPEVTQTPSHQVTQMGQEVILRCVPISNHLYFYWYRQILGQKVEFLVSFYNNEISEKSEIFDDQFSVERPDGSNFTLKIRSTKLEDSAMYFCASRSRGGTEQFFGPGTRLTVL.

The gene calls are TRBV10-3 and TRBJ2-3; TRBD2 matches 14 bases. The CDR3 has 15 amino acids. V dropped 10 bases and J dropped 5; count of bases not matched to a gene: 8. Looked up from germline, CDR1 is ENHRY and CDR2 is SYGVKD. The DNA of the CDR3 is TGTGCCACTGAGACTAGCGGGGGGGCCGGAGATACGCAGTATTTT. Encoded protein: CATETSGGAGDTQYF.

The rearrangement uses TRBV11-1 and TRBJ2-7; 9 bases are a match to TRBD1. Trimming took 3 bases from V and 6 from J; bases not matched to a gene: 3. The CDR3 runs to 13 residues. Germline CDR1 and CDR2: SGHAT and FQDESV (reference sequence). CDR3 loop: CASSFDRGSEQYF. DNA for the CDR3: TGTGCCAGCAGCTTTGACAGGGGGTCCGAGCAGTACTTC.

V and J are TRBV12-3 or TRBV12-4 and TRBJ1-5; no firm D call. The CDR3 length is 13 residues. V was cut by 5 bases and J by 0 bases, with 5 bases left in between. CDR3 DNA: TGTGCCAGCAGTGCTTATAGCAATCAGCCCCAGCATTTT. Amino acid sequence: CASSAYSNQPQHF.

The chain has TRBV3-1 (or the pseudogene TRBV3-2) and TRBJ2-5, with D possibly being TRBD2 (6 bases). Looked up from germline, CDR1 is LGHDT and CDR2 is YNNKEL (reference sequence). The CDR3 length is 11 residues. Trimming took off 1 base at V and 10 bases at J, with 7 bases between the two ends. In DNA form, the CDR3 reads TGTGCCAGCAGCCAAGTCGGGGGCCAGTACTTC. Translated, it gives CASSQVGGQYF.

On this clone: Other DNA sequences in the same sample also yield this CDR3. This chain joins TRBV6-5 and TRBJ1-1; D not certain. The V gene's germline CDR1 is MNHEY and CDR2 SVGAGI. This CDR3 is built from 13 residues. Trimming took off 2 bases at V and 3 bases at J, with 7 bases between the two ends. CDR3 nucleotides: TGTGCCAGCAGTTACGGGCGTTACACTGAAGCTTTCTTT. Translation gives CASSYGRYTEAFF.

This clone was detected only once. The chain couples TRBV7-9 to TRBJ2-7; the D call may be TRBD1 or TRBD2 (5 bases each). The CDR3 is 14 amino acids. Germline V gene lookup returns CDR1 SEHNR and CDR2 FQNEAQ (reference sequence). Trimming left V 3 bases short and J 0 bases short, with 9 bases between. The CDR3 nucleotides read TGTGCCAGCAGCTTGGGACGTAGCTCCTACGAGCAGTACTTC. This codes for CASSLGRSSYEQYF.

The chain employs TRBV29-1 and TRBJ2-7; the match to TRBD1 covers 8 bases. Germline V gene sequence: CDR1 SQVTM, CDR2 ANQGSEA. The CDR3 extends over 14 amino acids. With 2 bases clipped from V and 1 base from J, the junction kept 4 bases outside the gene matches. The CDR3 is CSVERQGSSYEQYF. The CDR3 DNA reads as TGCAGCGTTGAACGACAGGGGTCGTCCTACGAGCAGTACTTC.

The chain uses TRBV15 and TRBJ1-5; D is perhaps TRBD1 (5 bases). CDR3 length equals 16 residues. Germline values: CDR1 LNHNV, CDR2 YYDKDF (reference sequence). Trimming pared 4 bases from V and 5 bases from J, leaving 18 bases between. The CDR3 DNA reads as TGTGCCACCAGCATCGAGGCACAGGTACTGTATCAGCCCCAGCATTTT. Amino acid sequence: CATSIEAQVLYQPQHF.

This chain links TRBV7-3 with TRBJ2-3; TRBD1 aligns across 7 bases. The CDR3 extends over 14 amino acids. With V trimmed by 2 bases and J by 5 bases, 4 bases remained unmatched. Germline assignment: CDR1 SGHTA and CDR2 FQGTGA. This CDR3 is CASSLGDRRDTQYF. CDR3 sequence (DNA): TGTGCCAGCAGCTTAGGGGACAGAAGAGATACGCAGTATTTT. The full variable domain, rest sourced from reference TRBV7-3 and TRBJ2-3, is GAGVSQTPSNKVTEKGKYVELRCDPISGHTALYWYRQSLGQGPEFLIYFQGTGAADDSGLPNDRFFAVRPEGSVSTLKIQRTERGDSAVYLCASSLGDRRDTQYFGPGTRLTVL.

This clone was recorded only once. The chain has TRBV3-1 (or the pseudogene TRBV3-2) and TRBJ2-1; either TRBD1 or TRBD2 may fit D (5 bases each). CDR3 length equals 16 residues. Looked up from germline, CDR1 is LGHDT and CDR2 is YNNKEL (reference sequence). Trimming stripped 1 base from V and 5 bases from J, with 15 bases between. CDR3 protein: CASSQVAGAGDNEQFF. The CDR3 bases are TGTGCCAGCAGCCAAGTCGCCGGGGCTGGGGACAATGAGCAGTTCTTC.

The chain recombines TRBV5-1 with TRBJ2-3; a possible D gene is TRBD2 (6 bases). CDR1 is SGHRS and CDR2 is YFSETQ in the germline V gene. This CDR3 region has 16 residues. V dropped 0 bases and J dropped 4 bases, with 15 bases sitting between them. The CDR3 DNA is TGCGCCAGCAGCTTGGATTCCGGGGGAATACCAGATACGCAGTATTTT. It codes for CASSLDSGGIPDTQYF.

The rearrangement links TRBV19 to TRBJ2-7; no clear D gene. V lost 6 bases and J 3 bases, leaving 12 bases between the germline ends. CDR3 length equals 13 residues. The germline CDR1 and CDR2 sequences are LNHDA and SQIVND (reference sequence). The CDR3 loop reads CASSRGRLYEQYF. The DNA for the CDR3 is TGTGCCAGTAGCCGAGGACGTCTCTACGAGCAGTACTTC.